The 5 T cell receptor beta chains reported below all come from one sample, sequenced in a study of blood T cell repertoires in COVID-19. Sequencing used immunoSEQ multiplex PCR; TCRdb keeps in-frame clones, though not all of them. Among around 30,000 clones listed, approximately 90% were seen once. Sequenced sample: peripheral blood. These receptors were obtained from a man in his 60s with acute or convalescent COVID-19.

This chain connects TRBV7-9 to TRBJ1-3; D not certain. The CDR3 sequence is 15 residues long. Trimming pared 3 bases from V and 0 bases from J, leaving 9 bases between. Germline V CDR1 and CDR2: SEHNR, FQNEAQ (reference sequence). CDR3 protein: CASSLVLSSGNTIYF. CDR3 nucleotides: TGTGCCAGCAGCTTGGTATTGAGCTCTGGAAACACCATATATTTT.

The chain recombines TRBV12-3 or TRBV12-4 with TRBJ1-5; perhaps TRBD1 as D (6 bases). The CDR3 is 13 residues long. The V and J ends lost 5 bases and 7 bases respectively, with 12 bases between them. In DNA form, the CDR3 reads TGTGCCAGCAGTCCAACAGGGTTACAGCCCCAGCATTTT. Protein product: CASSPTGLQPQHF.

The chain employs TRBV7-9 and TRBJ2-1; D not certain. Germline CDR1 and CDR2: SEHNR and FQNEAQ (reference sequence). The CDR3 totals 18 residues. The V gene lost 3 bases and the J gene lost 3 bases, with 21 bases spanning the gap. The CDR3 is CASSFAGFGSFGYNEQFF. The CDR3 nucleotides read TGTGCCAGCAGCTTTGCTGGGTTTGGTAGCTTTGGCTACAATGAGCAGTTCTTC.

V and J are TRBV7-2 and TRBJ2-1, with 8 bases identical to TRBD2. Germline V gene lookup returns CDR1 SGHTA and CDR2 FQGNSA. V dropped 2 bases and J dropped 1; count of bases not matched to a gene: 4. This CDR3 has 16 residues. The CDR3 DNA reads TGTGCCAGCAGCTTAAAACGGGAGGGGTCCTACAATGAGCAGTTCTTC. This encodes CASSLKREGSYNEQFF.

This chain connects TRBV7-2 to TRBJ2-2; 8 positions agree with TRBD1. In germline, CDR1 is SGHTA, CDR2 FQGNSA. CDR3 length: 17 residues. The J segment lost 2 bases and the V segment lost 1 base, leaving 6 bases of the junction unmatched. The DNA for the CDR3 is TGTGCCAGCAGCTTAGATGGGGACAGGATAAACACCGGGGAGCTGTTTTTT. Protein sequence: CASSLDGDRINTGELFF.